This T cell receptor beta chain was obtained from a study of PD-L1 blockade in urothelial cancer. In the study overall: T cell content in blood samples showed a median of 141,255.

Clones were sequenced by immunoSEQ multiplex PCR, and TCRdb holds only the in-frame ones, with some missing. The table records about 87,000 clones, about four fifths of them present only once. V lost 5 bases and J 9 bases, leaving 20 bases between the germline ends. The CDR3 extends over 15 amino acids. CDR1 and CDR2 from the germline V gene are SEHNR and FQNEAQ (reference sequence). Time point defined: pretreatment peripheral blood. This sequence joins TRBV7-9 and TRBJ2-1; a weak D match, TRBD2 (6 bases). This sequence originates from a man in his 60s with urothelial cancer. The source material was PBMCs, sampled around atezolizumab (anti-PD-L1) treatment. This CDR3 reads CASSPQIRGRSEQFF. The DNA for the CDR3 is TGTGCCAGCAGCCCTCAAATACGGGGGAGGAGTGAGCAGTTCTTC.